These T cell receptor beta chains were read from a single sample in a study of blood T cell repertoires in COVID-19. TCRdb's copy holds only in-frame clones and misses some; the assay was immunoSEQ multiplex PCR. There are about 120,000 clones in the sample; around 86% occur only once, and around 6.3% lies in the top ten. The sequenced sample consisted of peripheral blood. These receptors came from an older man with active or convalescent COVID-19. The CDR3 runs from the conserved cysteine through the conserved F or W. A D gene is named only where the DNA matches it firmly. Clone size is given for some rows only: seen once, a few or many times, or a class if the clone is expanded.

d_gene: -
abundance: -
j_gene: TRBJ2-7
v_gene: TRBV6-5
CDR3nt: TGTGCCAGCAGTTCTACTGCCTACGAGCAGTACTTC
CDR3aa: CASSSTAYEQYF

d_gene: -
abundance: once
j_gene: TRBJ1-2
v_gene: TRBV6-5
CDR3nt: TGTGCCAGCAGTTACTCACAGTTTCCGGGGGAGGGTGGCTACACCTTC
CDR3aa: CASSYSQFPGEGGYTF

d_gene: TRBD2
abundance: -
j_gene: TRBJ2-5
v_gene: TRBV11-3
CDR3nt: TGTGCCAGCAGCTCCCCAGCGGGAGCGCGCCAAGAGACCCAGTACTTC
CDR3aa: CASSSPAGARQETQYF

d_gene: -
abundance: -
j_gene: TRBJ2-7
v_gene: TRBV7-9
CDR3nt: TGTGCCAGCAGCTCCGGGACTCCCCTTCCTTACGAGCAGTACTTC
CDR3aa: CASSSGTPLPYEQYF

d_gene: TRBD2
abundance: few
j_gene: TRBJ2-1
v_gene: TRBV7-6
CDR3nt: TGTGCCAGCAGCTCCCGCCCCTCGGGACTAGTCTACAATGAGCAGTTCTTC
CDR3aa: CASSSRPSGLVYNEQFF

d_gene: -
abundance: -
j_gene: TRBJ1-1
v_gene: TRBV5-1
CDR3nt: TGCGCCAGCAGCTTGGATAGTCTGAACACTGAAGCTTTCTTT
CDR3aa: CASSLDSLNTEAFF

d_gene: TRBD2
abundance: -
j_gene: TRBJ2-3
v_gene: TRBV24-1
CDR3nt: TGTGCCACGAGGACTAGCGGGAACACAGATACGCAGTATTTT
CDR3aa: CATRTSGNTDTQYF

d_gene: -
abundance: -
j_gene: TRBJ2-1
v_gene: TRBV6-2/TRBV6-3
CDR3nt: TGTGCCAGCAGTTACGGGAGTTCCTACAATGAGCAGTTCTTC
CDR3aa: CASSYGSSYNEQFF

d_gene: -
abundance: -
j_gene: TRBJ2-3
v_gene: TRBV9
CDR3nt: TGTGCCAGCAGCCCCCGTAGCGGTGCTAGCACAGATACGCAGTATTTT
CDR3aa: CASSPRSGASTDTQYF

d_gene: TRBD1
abundance: few
j_gene: TRBJ2-6
v_gene: TRBV14
CDR3nt: TGTGCCAGCAGCCACCGGACAGGGTATCTGGCTGGGGCCAACGTCCTGACTTTC
CDR3aa: CASSHRTGYLAGANVLTF

d_gene: TRBD1
abundance: -
j_gene: TRBJ2-1
v_gene: TRBV5-1
CDR3nt: TGCGCCAGCTCCCGGGACAGGGGGCTTAATGAGCAGTTCTTC
CDR3aa: CASSRDRGLNEQFF

d_gene: -
abundance: -
j_gene: TRBJ2-2
v_gene: TRBV15
CDR3nt: TGTGCCACCAGCAAGAGTCGGTACACCGGGGAGCTGTTTTTT
CDR3aa: CATSKSRYTGELFF

d_gene: TRBD1
abundance: -
j_gene: TRBJ1-3
v_gene: TRBV5-4
CDR3nt: TGTGCCAGCAGCTTGGAGCGGGACAGGCCCGAAAACACCATATATTTT
CDR3aa: CASSLERDRPENTIYF

d_gene: -
abundance: -
j_gene: TRBJ1-1
v_gene: TRBV19
CDR3nt: TGTGCCAGTAGCTACCTCCCTCGGGGGGGTACTGAAGCTTTCTTT
CDR3aa: CASSYLPRGGTEAFF

d_gene: -
abundance: once
j_gene: TRBJ1-2
v_gene: TRBV7-3
CDR3nt: TGTGCCAGCAGCTTAAAGGGGGTGGGTGGCTACACCTTC
CDR3aa: CASSLKGVGGYTF

d_gene: TRBD2
abundance: -
j_gene: TRBJ2-3
v_gene: TRBV7-6
CDR3nt: TGTGCCAGCAGCCCTAGCGGGACTAGCACAGATACGCAGTATTTT
CDR3aa: CASSPSGTSTDTQYF

d_gene: TRBD2
abundance: once
j_gene: TRBJ2-2
v_gene: TRBV29-1
CDR3nt: TGCCGCGTGCGGGGGGGGCTCGCGGGGTCCGGGGAGCTGTTTTTT
CDR3aa: CRVRGGLAGSGELFF

d_gene: -
abundance: -
j_gene: TRBJ1-4
v_gene: TRBV5-5
CDR3nt: TGTGCCAGCAGCCCGCGGCAGAATGAAAAACTGTTTTTT
CDR3aa: CASSPRQNEKLFF

d_gene: -
abundance: -
j_gene: TRBJ2-7
v_gene: TRBV19
CDR3nt: TGTGCCAGTAGTTCCCCGAGTCGTGGGGGCTCGACCTACGAGCAGTACTTC
CDR3aa: CASSSPSRGGSTYEQYF

d_gene: -
abundance: -
j_gene: TRBJ2-5
v_gene: TRBV29-1
CDR3nt: TGCAGCGTCGATGACAGGACGGAGACCCAGTACTTC
CDR3aa: CSVDDRTETQYF

d_gene: TRBD1
abundance: few
j_gene: TRBJ1-1
v_gene: TRBV7-2
CDR3nt: TGTGCCAGCAGCTGGGACAGCGGAAGGCAAGCTTTCTTT
CDR3aa: CASSWDSGRQAFF

d_gene: TRBD1
abundance: -
j_gene: TRBJ1-5
v_gene: TRBV10-3
CDR3nt: TGTGCCATCAGCGGCCCCCGGACAGGCTACTCATATAGCAATCAGCCCCAGCATTTT
CDR3aa: CAISGPRTGYSYSNQPQHF

d_gene: TRBD1
abundance: few
j_gene: TRBJ1-5
v_gene: TRBV18
CDR3nt: TGTGCCAGCTCACCACAAGGACAGGGGTGGCAGCCCCAGCATTTT
CDR3aa: CASSPQGQGWQPQHF